This T cell receptor beta chain comes out of a study of T-cell reconstitution after alpha-beta-depleted transplantation in children. Using unique molecular identifiers, the investigators prepared the TCRbeta library. One entry per CDR3 protein results from TCRdb running MiXCR on the PCR reads. The sample lists nearly 350,000 distinct CDR3 sequences, around 16% seen once, with about 41% in the top ten. Germline V gives CDR1 SQVTM, CDR2 ANQGSEA. This CDR3 is built from 14 residues. The junction had 8 bases not matched to a gene; V was cut back by 6 bases and J by 0 bases. In this sample, this clonotype turned up many times. Antigen: not known. General study findings and limits: Several hundred expanded graft clones reportedly were the source of alpha-beta T cells about two months after transplant. A year had passed since transplant, and T-cell counts and diversity by then came mostly from newly produced T cells.

The chain couples TRBV29-1 to TRBJ2-7, with 7 bases lining up with TRBD2. Material: PBMCs, mostly from graft donor cells, obtained 360 days after TCRalphabeta/CD19-depleted stem cell transplant. The sequence derives from a male patient between 2 and 15 years old who had a stem cell transplant for acute lymphoblastic leukemia, so the T cells may come from the graft donor. The CDR3 sequence is CSVVLADLSYEQYF. Written as DNA, the CDR3 is TGCAGCGTGGTCCTAGCGGACCTCTCCTACGAGCAGTACTTC.